Reported below is one TCR gamma chain. In the same sample, other DNA sequences code for this CDR3. This entry comes from a study of gamma-delta chains in newborns, infants, children. TCRdb used CATT to re-call clones from the reads. The sample yields some 1,400 gamma-chain clones, 3% to 4% seen once. V shed 0 bases and J 9 bases; nucleotides not matched to a gene: 5. Germline lookup yields CDR1 GITISATS and CDR2 ISYDGTV (reference sequence). This CDR3 has 16 amino acids. This sequence was found in a child who was a newborn, infant or young child, either healthy, febrile or measles-vaccinated (not recorded which). J is TRGJP and V is TRGV9. The sample comprised blood. The CDR3 loop reads CALWEVIGLGKKIKVF. The CDR3 region has the DNA TGTGCCTTGTGGGAGGTGATTGGGTTGGGCAAAAAAATCAAGGTATTT.